Presented here are 21 T cell receptor beta chains from one specimen sequenced in a study of blood T cell repertoires in COVID-19. The assay was immunoSEQ multiplex PCR, and TCRdb's table has in-frame clones only and misses some. The data show around 400,000 clones, more than 75% seen once. Input material: peripheral blood. These receptors were collected from a woman between 25 and 40 years old with COVID-19, enrolled during active disease.

The rearrangement joins TRBV19 to TRBJ2-1, with 12 bases identical to TRBD2. Germline CDR1 reads LNHDA; CDR2 reads SQIVND (reference sequence). The trim removed 5 bases at V and 0 bases at J, leaving 5 bases unmatched. The CDR3 has 17 residues. In DNA form, the CDR3 reads TGTGCCAGTAGTGCCCGGACTAGCGGGATCTCCTACAATGAGCAGTTCTTC. This encodes CASSARTSGISYNEQFF.

The V gene is TRBV7-9, the J gene TRBJ2-7, with 7 nucleotides matching TRBD2. Germline V gene lookup returns CDR1 SEHNR and CDR2 FQNEAQ (reference sequence). V shed 4 bases and J 7 bases; nucleotides not matched to a gene: 10. The CDR3 length is 14 residues. CDR3 in amino acids: CASSSGAPGGEQYF. The CDR3 nucleotides are TGTGCCAGCAGCTCCGGAGCTCCGGGGGGAGAGCAGTACTTC. Filled out from reference TRBV7-9 and TRBJ2-7, the complete variable domain reads DTGVSQNPRHKITKRGQNVTFRCDPISEHNRLYWYRQTLGQGPEFLTYFQNEAQLEKSRLLSDRFSAERPKGSFSTLEIQRTEQGDSAMYLCASSSGAPGGEQYFGPGTRLTVT.

On this clone itself: The junction and the germline gene differ at one end; a read error may be behind it. The rearrangement joins TRBV7-7 to TRBJ2-5; D not resolved. CDR1 is SSHAT and CDR2 is FNYEAQ in the germline V gene (reference sequence). The CDR3 sequence is 13 residues long. The CDR3 DNA follows: TGTGCTAGCAGCTTAAGCTACCAAGAGACCCAGTACTTC. Translation: CASSLSYQETQYF.

This chain links TRBV10-3 with TRBJ1-1; D unresolved. With 10 bases removed from V and 5 bases from J, the gap between germline ends came to 14 bases. Germline V gives CDR1 ENHRY, CDR2 SYGVKD. The CDR3 runs to 12 residues. In DNA, the CDR3 is TGTGCCACTGGCGCGGGATTGACTGAAGCTTTCTTT. This translates into CATGAGLTEAFF.

This chain uses TRBV2 with TRBJ2-5; possibly TRBD2 for D (5 bases). Germline V gives CDR1 SNHLY, CDR2 FYNNEI. V shed 3 bases and J shed 5 bases, with 13 bases lying between them. The CDR3 contains 14 residues. The CDR3 region is CASSDPGVSETQYF. The CDR3 DNA reads as TGTGCCAGCAGTGATCCCGGGGTTTCGGAGACCCAGTACTTC. The complete variable domain, with remaining parts taken from reference TRBV2 and TRBJ2-5, reads EPEVTQTPSHQVTQMGQEVILRCVPISNHLYFYWYRQILGQKVEFLVSFYNNEISEKSEIFDDQFSVERPDGSNFTLKIRSTKLEDSAMYFCASSDPGVSETQYFGPGTRLLVL.

This clone was detected once. The gene calls are TRBV5-1 and TRBJ2-1, with D possibly being TRBD2 (5 bases). CDR1 is SGHRS, CDR2 YFSETQ, per germline. The CDR3 is 14 amino acids. Deletions cut 1 base from V and 2 bases from J, with 7 bases between. As DNA, the CDR3 is TGCGCCAGCAGCTTGCTCGGGGCCTACAATGAGCAGTTCTTC. Translated: CASSLLGAYNEQFF.

Only a few counts were recorded for this clone. The CDR3 is CASRSSGRVYEQYF. CDR3 DNA: TGTGCCAGCAGATCTAGCGGGAGGGTATACGAGCAGTACTTC. The chain is built from TRBV27 and TRBJ2-7; 12 positions agree with TRBD2. The CDR3 runs 14 residues. In germline, CDR1 is MNHEY, CDR2 SMNVEV (reference sequence). V shed 6 bases and J 4 bases; nucleotides not matched to a gene: 4.

The chain is built from TRBV7-2 and TRBJ2-4, with TRBD1 matching over 7 bases. The CDR3 runs 15 residues. CDR1 and CDR2 (germline): SGHTA, FQGNSA. After removal of 5 bases from V and 0 bases from J, the junction contained 4 bases not matched to a gene. The CDR3 loop reads CASSTGTVAKNIQYF. In DNA, the CDR3 is TGTGCCAGCAGCACTGGGACAGTAGCCAAAAACATTCAGTACTTC.

The chain uses TRBV10-3 and TRBJ2-1, with TRBD2 identical over 9 bases. Germline assignment: CDR1 ENHRY and CDR2 SYGVKD. The CDR3 extends over 15 amino acids. V dropped 4 bases and J dropped 5; count of bases not matched to a gene: 6. The CDR3 nucleotides read TGTGCCATCAGTGTGGGACTAGCCCTAAACAATGAGCAGTTCTTC. This sequence encodes CAISVGLALNNEQFF.

The CDR3 DNA reads as TGCGCCAGCAGCTCCTTAGCGGGAGGGCGATATGAGCAGTTCTTC. Amino acid sequence: CASSSLAGGRYEQFF. The chain employs TRBV5-1 and TRBJ2-1, with 11 bases lining up with TRBD2. CDR1 SGHRS and CDR2 YFSETQ come from the germline V gene. V shed 3 bases and J 8 bases; nucleotides not matched to a gene: 7. The CDR3 contains 15 residues.

This clone was recorded once. V gene TRBV28 combines with J gene TRBJ2-7; TRBD2 matches 8 bases. V shed 6 bases and J 0 bases; nucleotides not matched to a gene: 7. The CDR3 has 15 amino acids. Germline loops: CDR1 MDHEN, CDR2 SYDVKM. In DNA form, the CDR3 reads TGTGCCAGCAGGGATCCGGGAGGGCCCTCCTACGAGCAGTACTTC. It specifies CASRDPGGPSYEQYF.

The V call is TRBV20-1, the J call TRBJ2-3, with D unresolved. V lost 3 bases and J lost 0, with 13 bases in between. CDR3 length equals 15 residues. The germline CDR1 and CDR2 sequences are DFQATT and SNEGSKA (reference sequence). CDR3 residues: CSASVLAPSTDTQYF. The DNA for the CDR3 is TGCAGTGCTAGTGTACTCGCGCCTAGCACAGATACGCAGTATTTT.

This clone has only one observation. V usage is TRBV11-3 and J usage is TRBJ2-5; TRBD1 matches 9 bases. The CDR3 sequence is 15 residues long. J was trimmed by 2 bases and V by 1 base; bases with no gene match: 2. CDR1 and CDR2 from the germline V gene are SGHNT and YENEEA. CDR3 in DNA: TGTGCCAGCAGCTTAGGGACAGGGGAACAAGAGACCCAGTACTTC. Amino acids: CASSLGTGEQETQYF.

The rearrangement links TRBV6-1 to TRBJ1-4, with 11 nucleotides matching TRBD1. CDR1 and CDR2 (germline): MNHNS, SASEGT. The CDR3 extends over 14 amino acids. V shed 3 bases, J shed 7 bases, and the junction held 1 base outside the gene matches. CDR3 sequence (DNA): TGTGCCAGCAGTGAGGGACAGGGGGTTGAAAAACTGTTTTTT. It encodes CASSEGQGVEKLFF.

This sequence joins TRBV3-1 (or the pseudogene TRBV3-2) and TRBJ2-1; D might be TRBD2 (5 bases). The CDR3 totals 12 residues. V lost 0 bases and J lost 15, with 12 bases in between. The germline V gene encodes CDR1 LGHDT and CDR2 YNNKEL (reference sequence). The CDR3 DNA follows: TGTGCCAGCAGCCAAGAAAGGTCGCGGGTGTTCTTC. This gives the protein CASSQERSRVFF.

The chain recombines TRBV27 with TRBJ2-1, with D perhaps TRBD2 (6 bases). Trimming took 4 bases from V and 4 from J, leaving 14 bases between them. The germline gives CDR1 MNHEY, CDR2 SMNVEV (reference sequence). The CDR3 contains 15 residues. This CDR3 is CASSSQVGLYNEQFF. The CDR3 coding sequence is TGTGCCAGCAGTTCACAGGTGGGACTTTACAATGAGCAGTTCTTC.

The chain carries TRBV5-1 and TRBJ2-1; 8 bases are shared with TRBD1. Germline CDR1 and CDR2: SGHRS and YFSETQ. Trimming cost V 7 bases and J 13 bases; bases outside gene matches: 7. The CDR3 covers 11 residues. The CDR3 loop reads CASGDRFDQFF. CDR3 DNA: TGCGCCAGCGGGGACAGGTTTGACCAGTTCTTC.

The chain has TRBV28 and TRBJ2-3; possible D gene TRBD1, 6 bases. V lost 6 bases and J lost 6, with 13 bases in between. CDR1 is MDHEN, CDR2 SYDVKM, per germline. The CDR3 extends over 13 amino acids. The CDR3 sequence: CASRPTGMDTQYF. CDR3 DNA: TGTGCCAGCAGGCCTACAGGGATGGATACGCAGTATTTT.

V is TRBV2 and J is TRBJ2-3, with 8 nucleotides matching TRBD2. The trim removed 6 bases at V and 2 bases at J, leaving 7 bases unmatched. CDR1 and CDR2 from the germline V gene are SNHLY and FYNNEI. This CDR3 comprises 15 residues. Here the CDR3 reads CASSKSGGITDTQYF. The CDR3 coding sequence is TGTGCCAGCAGCAAAAGCGGGGGTATCACAGATACGCAGTATTTT. The full variable domain, with the rest looked up from reference TRBV2 and TRBJ2-3, is EPEVTQTPSHQVTQMGQEVILRCVPISNHLYFYWYRQILGQKVEFLVSFYNNEISEKSEIFDDQFSVERPDGSNFTLKIRSTKLEDSAMYFCASSKSGGITDTQYFGPGTRLTVL.

J is TRBJ1-5 and V is TRBV2, with 9 bases lining up with TRBD1. The V and J ends lost 6 bases and 0 bases, in that order; junction bases with no gene match: 3. This CDR3 spans 15 amino acids. Germline assignment: CDR1 SNHLY and CDR2 FYNNEI. Here the CDR3 DNA reads TGTGCCAGCAGGACAGGGGGGGGTAGCAATCAGCCCCAGCATTTT. Amino acids: CASRTGGGSNQPQHF.

The J gene is TRBJ2-1, the V gene TRBV19, with 7 nucleotides matching TRBD2. There are 13 residues in the CDR3. CDR1 and CDR2 (germline): LNHDA, SQIVND (reference sequence). V lost 4 bases and J lost 8; bases outside the gene matches: 5. In DNA, the CDR3 is TGTGCCAGTAGTAGGACTAGGGTGGATGAGCAGTTCTTC. Encoded protein: CASSRTRVDEQFF.